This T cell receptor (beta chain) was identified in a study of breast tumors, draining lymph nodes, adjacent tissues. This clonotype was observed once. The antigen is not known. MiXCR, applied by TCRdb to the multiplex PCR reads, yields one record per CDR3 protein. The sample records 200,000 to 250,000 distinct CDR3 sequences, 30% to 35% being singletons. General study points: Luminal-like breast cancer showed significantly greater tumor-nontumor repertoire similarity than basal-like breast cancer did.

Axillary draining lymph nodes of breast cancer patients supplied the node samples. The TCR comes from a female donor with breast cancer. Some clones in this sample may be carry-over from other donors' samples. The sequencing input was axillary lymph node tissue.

The CDR3 loop is CATSRDGVRGAGANVLTF. The CDR3 DNA is TGTGCCACCAGCAGAGATGGTGTCAGGGGGGCCGGGGCCAACGTCCTGACTTTC. The chain combines TRBV15 with TRBJ2-6; TRBD1 might be the D (7 bases). CDR3 length: 18 amino acids. The V end lost 0 bases, the J end lost 4 bases, and 16 bases lay between the germline ends. Germline CDR1 is LNHNV and CDR2 is YYDKDF (reference sequence).